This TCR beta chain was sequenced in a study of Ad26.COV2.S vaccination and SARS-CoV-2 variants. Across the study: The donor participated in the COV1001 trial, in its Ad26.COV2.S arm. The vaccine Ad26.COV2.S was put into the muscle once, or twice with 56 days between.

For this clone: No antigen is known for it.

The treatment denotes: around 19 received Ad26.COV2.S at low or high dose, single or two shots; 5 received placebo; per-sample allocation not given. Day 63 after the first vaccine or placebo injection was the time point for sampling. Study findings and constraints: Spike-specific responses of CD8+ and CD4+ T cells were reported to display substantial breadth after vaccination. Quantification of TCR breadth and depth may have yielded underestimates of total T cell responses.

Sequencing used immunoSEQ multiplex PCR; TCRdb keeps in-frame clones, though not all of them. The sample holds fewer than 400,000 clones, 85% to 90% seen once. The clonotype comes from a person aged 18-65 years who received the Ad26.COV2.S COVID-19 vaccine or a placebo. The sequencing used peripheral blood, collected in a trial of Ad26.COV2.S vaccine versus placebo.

Here the CDR3 reads CASGLLDWDRDTDTQYF. DNA of the CDR3: TGTGCTAGTGGTTTGCTTGATTGGGACAGGGACACAGATACGCAGTATTTT. The chain carries TRBV12-5 and TRBJ2-3; 9 bases fit TRBD1. This CDR3 region has 17 residues. The ends lost 2 bases at V and 2 bases at J; junction bases unmatched: 8. Germline V gene sequence: CDR1 LGHNT, CDR2 FRNRAP. Full variable domain (outside the CDR3, taken from reference TRBV12-5 and TRBJ2-3): DARVTQTPRHKVTEMGQEVTMRCQPILGHNTVFWYRQTMMQGLELLAYFRNRAPLDDSGMPKDRFSAEMPDATLATLKIQPSEPRDSAVYFCASGLLDWDRDTDTQYFGPGTRLTVL.